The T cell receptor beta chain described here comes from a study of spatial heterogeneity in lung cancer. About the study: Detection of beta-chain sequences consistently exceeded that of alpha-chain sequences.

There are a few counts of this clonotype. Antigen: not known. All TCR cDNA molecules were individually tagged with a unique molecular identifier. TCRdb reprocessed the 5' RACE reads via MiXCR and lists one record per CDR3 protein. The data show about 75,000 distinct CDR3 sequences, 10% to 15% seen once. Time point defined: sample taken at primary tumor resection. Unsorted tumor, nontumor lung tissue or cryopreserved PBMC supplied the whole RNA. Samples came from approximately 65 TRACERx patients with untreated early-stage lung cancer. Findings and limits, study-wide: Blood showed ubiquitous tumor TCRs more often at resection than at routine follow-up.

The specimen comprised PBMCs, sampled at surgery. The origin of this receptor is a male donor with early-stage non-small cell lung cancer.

The CDR3 DNA follows: TGTGCCAGCAGTTTATGGGGGACTGCTAGCAATCAGCCCCAGCATTTT. As protein: CASSLWGTASNQPQHF. The chain is built from TRBV27 and TRBJ1-5; tentatively, D is TRBD1 (5 bases). This CDR3 is built from 16 residues. Germline CDR1 is MNHEY and CDR2 is SMNVEV (reference sequence). Trimming took off 1 base at V and 0 bases at J, with 10 bases between the two ends.